This note documents a single T cell receptor beta chain sequence. Clones were sequenced by immunoSEQ multiplex PCR, and TCRdb holds only the in-frame ones, with some missing. The table shows a few hundred thousand clones, with roughly 85% occurring only once. This specimen belongs to a study of blood T cell repertoires in COVID-19. Membership in each cohort depended on participant-reported clinical history. This CDR3 has 14 amino acids. Germline loops: CDR1 SEHNR, CDR2 FQNEAQ (reference sequence). V trimming: 6 bases; J trimming: 5 bases; junction bases outside the gene matches: 6. Material: PBMCs or T cells enriched from blood (not recorded which). The sequence was collected from a man aged 40-49 years who had been exposed to COVID-19. The V gene is TRBV7-9, the J gene TRBJ2-2; TRBD2 agrees at 7 bases. DNA for the CDR3: TGTGCCAGCAGATCTAGTAGCGGGACCGGGGAGCTGTTTTTT. Translating it yields CASRSSSGTGELFF.